This T cell receptor (beta chain) was profiled in a study of T cell responses to AZD1222 COVID-19 vaccine. Deletions cut 0 bases from V and 4 bases from J, with 10 bases between. Looked up from germline, CDR1 is MNHNY and CDR2 is SVGAGI (reference sequence). The length of the CDR3 is 15 residues. Profiling relied on immunoSEQ multiplex PCR, and the TCRdb table lists in-frame clones only, not all of them. The sample consists of about 150,000 clones, approximately 91% of them appearing once. This clone was seen once. The sample in question was peripheral blood, obtained 28 days after the second AZD1222 dose. This sequence joins TRBV6-6 and TRBJ1-5; tentative D call: TRBD1 (5 bases). The TCR originated in an adult who received the AZD1222 COVID-19 vaccine. The CDR3 spells CASSYSGGTNQPQHF. In DNA form, the CDR3 reads TGTGCCAGCAGTTACTCGGGGGGTACAAATCAGCCCCAGCATTTT.